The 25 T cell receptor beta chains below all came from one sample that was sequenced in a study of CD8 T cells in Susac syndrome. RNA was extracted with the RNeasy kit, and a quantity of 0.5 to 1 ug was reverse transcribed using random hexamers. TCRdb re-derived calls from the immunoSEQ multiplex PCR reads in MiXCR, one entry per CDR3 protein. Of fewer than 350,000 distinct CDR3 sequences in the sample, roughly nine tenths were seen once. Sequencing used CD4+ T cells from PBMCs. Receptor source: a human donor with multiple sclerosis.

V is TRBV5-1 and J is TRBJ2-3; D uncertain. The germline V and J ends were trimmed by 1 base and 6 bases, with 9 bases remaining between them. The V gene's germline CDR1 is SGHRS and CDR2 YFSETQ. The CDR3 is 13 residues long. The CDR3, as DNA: TGCGCCAGCAGCTTGTTGGGGTTGGATACGCAGTATTTT. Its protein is CASSLLGLDTQYF.

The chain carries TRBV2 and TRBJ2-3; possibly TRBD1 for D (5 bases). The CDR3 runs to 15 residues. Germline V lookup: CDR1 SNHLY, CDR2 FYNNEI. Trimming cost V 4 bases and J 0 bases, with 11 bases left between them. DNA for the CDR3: TGTGCCAGCAGTGTGGGGCAGGGTAGCACAGATACGCAGTATTTT. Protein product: CASSVGQGSTDTQYF.

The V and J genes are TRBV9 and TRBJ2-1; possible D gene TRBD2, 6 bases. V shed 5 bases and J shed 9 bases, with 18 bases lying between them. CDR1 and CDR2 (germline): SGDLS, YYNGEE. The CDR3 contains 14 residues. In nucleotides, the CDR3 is TGTGCCAGCAGTCGTATATTGGGGGGAGGTGAGCAGTTCTTC. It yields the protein CASSRILGGGEQFF.

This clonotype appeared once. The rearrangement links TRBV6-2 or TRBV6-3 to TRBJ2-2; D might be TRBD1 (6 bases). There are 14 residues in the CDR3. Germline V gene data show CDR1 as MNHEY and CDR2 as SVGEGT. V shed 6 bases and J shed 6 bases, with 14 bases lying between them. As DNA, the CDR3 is TGTGCCAGCAGACGCACTGGACAGCCCGGGGAGCTGTTTTTT. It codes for CASRRTGQPGELFF.

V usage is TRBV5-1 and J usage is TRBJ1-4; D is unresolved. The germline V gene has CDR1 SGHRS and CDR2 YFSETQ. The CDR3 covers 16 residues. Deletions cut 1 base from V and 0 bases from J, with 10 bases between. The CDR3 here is CASSLSRISTNEKLFF. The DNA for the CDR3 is TGCGCCAGCAGCTTGAGCAGGATTTCAACTAATGAAAAACTGTTTTTT.

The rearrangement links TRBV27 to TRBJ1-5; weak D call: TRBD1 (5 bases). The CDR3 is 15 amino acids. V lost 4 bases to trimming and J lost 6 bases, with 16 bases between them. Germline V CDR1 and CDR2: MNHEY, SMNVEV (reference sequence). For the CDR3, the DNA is TGTGCCAGCAGTTCGGGGCCCCAACCCGGTCAGCCCCAGCATTTT. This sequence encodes CASSSGPQPGQPQHF.

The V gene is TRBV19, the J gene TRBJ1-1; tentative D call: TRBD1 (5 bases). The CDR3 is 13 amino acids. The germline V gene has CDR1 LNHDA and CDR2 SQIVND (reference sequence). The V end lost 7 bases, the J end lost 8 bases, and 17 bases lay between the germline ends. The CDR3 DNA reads TGTGCCAGTATCGGGGCCACCTACCTCGAAGCTTTCTTT. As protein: CASIGATYLEAFF.

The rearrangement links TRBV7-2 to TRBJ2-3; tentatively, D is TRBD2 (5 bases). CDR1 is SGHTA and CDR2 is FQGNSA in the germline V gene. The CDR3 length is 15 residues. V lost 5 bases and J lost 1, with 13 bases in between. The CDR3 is CASSPRLYRTDTQYF. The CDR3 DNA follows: TGTGCCAGCAGCCCCCGACTATACCGCACAGATACGCAGTATTTT.

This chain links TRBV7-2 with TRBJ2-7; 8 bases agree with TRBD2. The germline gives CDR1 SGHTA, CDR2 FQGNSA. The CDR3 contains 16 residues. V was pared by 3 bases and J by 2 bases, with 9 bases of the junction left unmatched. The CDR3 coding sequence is TGTGCCAGCAGCTTGCGCTCGGGGGGGTCGACCTACGAGCAGTACTTC. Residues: CASSLRSGGSTYEQYF.

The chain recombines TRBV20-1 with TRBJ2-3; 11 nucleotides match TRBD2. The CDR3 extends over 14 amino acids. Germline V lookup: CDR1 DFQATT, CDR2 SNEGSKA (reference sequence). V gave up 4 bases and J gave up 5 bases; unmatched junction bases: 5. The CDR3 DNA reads TGCAGTGCTACCCCCGGGACTAGCGGAGATACGCAGTATTTT. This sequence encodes CSATPGTSGDTQYF.

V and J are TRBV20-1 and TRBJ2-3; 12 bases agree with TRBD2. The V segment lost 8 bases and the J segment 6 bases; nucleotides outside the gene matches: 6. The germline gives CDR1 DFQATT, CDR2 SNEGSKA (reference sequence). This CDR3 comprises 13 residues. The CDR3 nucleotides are TGCAGTCTAGCGGGGGGGGTCCAGGATACGCAGTATTTT. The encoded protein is CSLAGGVQDTQYF.

DNA of the CDR3: TGTGCCAGCTCACCGACCTTCGGGGGGGGTAACGAGCAGTACTTC. Amino acid sequence: CASSPTFGGGNEQYF. The chain couples TRBV18 to TRBJ2-7; the match to TRBD2 covers 8 bases. Germline lookup yields CDR1 KGHSH and CDR2 LQKENI. The J segment lost 5 bases and the V segment lost 3 bases, leaving 9 bases of the junction unmatched. The CDR3 consists of 15 residues.

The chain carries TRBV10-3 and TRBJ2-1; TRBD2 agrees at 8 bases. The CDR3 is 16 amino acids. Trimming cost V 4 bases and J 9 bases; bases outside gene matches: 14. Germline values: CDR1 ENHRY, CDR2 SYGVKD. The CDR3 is CAISGTSPPDLGEQFF. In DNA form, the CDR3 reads TGTGCCATCAGTGGGACTAGCCCGCCAGATTTAGGTGAGCAGTTCTTC.

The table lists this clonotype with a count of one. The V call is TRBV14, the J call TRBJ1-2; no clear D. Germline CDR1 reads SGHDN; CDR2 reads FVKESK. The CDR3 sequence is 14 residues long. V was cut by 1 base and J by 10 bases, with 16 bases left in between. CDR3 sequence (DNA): TGTGCCAGCAGCCAAGCTAGGTACCCTACGGACTACACCTTC. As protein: CASSQARYPTDYTF.

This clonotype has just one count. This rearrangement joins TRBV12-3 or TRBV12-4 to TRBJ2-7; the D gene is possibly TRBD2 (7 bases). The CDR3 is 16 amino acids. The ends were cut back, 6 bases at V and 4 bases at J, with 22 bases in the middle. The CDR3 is CASSPGAGVPNYEQYF. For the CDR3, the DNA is TGTGCCAGCAGCCCGGGGGCGGGGGTACCAAATTACGAGCAGTACTTC.

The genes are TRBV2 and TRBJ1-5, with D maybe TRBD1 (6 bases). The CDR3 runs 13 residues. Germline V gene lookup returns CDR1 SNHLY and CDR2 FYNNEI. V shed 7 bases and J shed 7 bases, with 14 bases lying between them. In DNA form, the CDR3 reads TGTGCCAGCACATCACAGGGCCGCCAGCCCCAGCATTTT. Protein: CASTSQGRQPQHF.

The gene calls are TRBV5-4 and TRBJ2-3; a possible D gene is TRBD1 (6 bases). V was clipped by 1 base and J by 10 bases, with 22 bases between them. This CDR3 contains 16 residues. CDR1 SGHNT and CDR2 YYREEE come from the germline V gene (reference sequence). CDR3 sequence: CASSLYSGTPGASQYF. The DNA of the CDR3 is TGTGCCAGCAGCTTGTATTCGGGGACACCAGGAGCCTCGCAGTATTTT. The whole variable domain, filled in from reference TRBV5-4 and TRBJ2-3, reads ETGVTQSPTHLIKTRGQQVTLRCSSQSGHNTVSWYQQALGQGPQFIFQYYREEENGRGNFPPRFSGLQFPNYSSELNVNALELDDSALYLCASSLYSGTPGASQYFGPGTRLTVL.

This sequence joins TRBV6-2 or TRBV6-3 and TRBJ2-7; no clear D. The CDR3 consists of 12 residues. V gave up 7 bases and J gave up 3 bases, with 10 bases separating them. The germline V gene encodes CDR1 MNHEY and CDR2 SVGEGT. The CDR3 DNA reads TGTGCCAGCACCTCCGAGAACTACGAGCAGTACTTC. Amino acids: CASTSENYEQYF.

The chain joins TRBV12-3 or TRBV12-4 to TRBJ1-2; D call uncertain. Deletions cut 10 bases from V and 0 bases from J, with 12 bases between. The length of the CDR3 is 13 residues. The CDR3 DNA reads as TGTGCCAATCGAAGGATAGCTAACTATGGCTACACCTTC. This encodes CANRRIANYGYTF.

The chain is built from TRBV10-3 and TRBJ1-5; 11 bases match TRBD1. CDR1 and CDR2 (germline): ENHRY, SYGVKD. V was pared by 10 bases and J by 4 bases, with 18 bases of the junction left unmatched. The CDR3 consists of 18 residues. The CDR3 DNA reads TGTGCCACGGGCGCCGGGACAGGGGGGAGAAGGTCGAATCAGCCCCAGCATTTT. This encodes CATGAGTGGRRSNQPQHF.

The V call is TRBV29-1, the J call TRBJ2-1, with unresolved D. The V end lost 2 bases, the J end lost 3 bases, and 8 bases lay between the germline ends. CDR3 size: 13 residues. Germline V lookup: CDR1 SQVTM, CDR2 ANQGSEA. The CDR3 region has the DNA TGCAGCGTTGAACGAATGAGCTACAATGAGCAGTTCTTC. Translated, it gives CSVERMSYNEQFF.

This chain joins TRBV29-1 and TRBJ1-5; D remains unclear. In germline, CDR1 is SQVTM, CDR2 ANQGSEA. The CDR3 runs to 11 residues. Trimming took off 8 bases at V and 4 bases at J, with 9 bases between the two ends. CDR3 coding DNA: TGCAGCCTCCAGCGGAATCAGCCCCAGCATTTT. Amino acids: CSLQRNQPQHF.

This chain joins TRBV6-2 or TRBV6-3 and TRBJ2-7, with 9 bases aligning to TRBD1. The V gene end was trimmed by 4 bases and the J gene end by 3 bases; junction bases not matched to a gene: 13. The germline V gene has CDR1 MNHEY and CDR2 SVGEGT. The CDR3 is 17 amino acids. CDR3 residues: CASSSLLGQGGGYEQYF. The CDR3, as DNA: TGTGCCAGCAGTTCCCTTTTGGGACAGGGTGGAGGCTACGAGCAGTACTTC.

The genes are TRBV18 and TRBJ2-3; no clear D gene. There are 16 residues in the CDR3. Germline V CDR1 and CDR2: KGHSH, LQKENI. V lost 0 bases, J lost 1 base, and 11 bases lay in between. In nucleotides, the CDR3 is TGTGCCAGCTCACCACCATCCTCATTGGGCACAGATACGCAGTATTTT. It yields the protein CASSPPSSLGTDTQYF.

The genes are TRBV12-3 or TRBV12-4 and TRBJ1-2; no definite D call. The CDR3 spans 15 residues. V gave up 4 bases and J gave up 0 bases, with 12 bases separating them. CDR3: CASSSQPTPNYGYTF. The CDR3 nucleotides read TGTGCCAGCAGTTCGCAGCCTACCCCTAACTATGGCTACACCTTC.